One sample yielded the 21 T cell receptor beta chains listed below, sequenced in a study of blood T cell repertoires in COVID-19. The table came from immunoSEQ multiplex PCR; TCRdb's copy has only in-frame clones and leaves some out. The repertoire holds approximately 170,000 clones, 65% to 85% seen once, with roughly 10% in the top ten. The sequenced sample consisted of peripheral blood. The receptors stem from a man in his 70s with active or convalescent COVID-19.

The chain links TRBV7-9 to TRBJ2-7, with TRBD1 matching over 7 bases. The J segment lost 4 bases and the V segment lost 4 bases, leaving 10 bases of the junction unmatched. The CDR3 is 15 residues long. Looked up from germline, CDR1 is SEHNR and CDR2 is FQNEAQ (reference sequence). CDR3: CASSSPDRATYEQYF. The CDR3 DNA is TGTGCCAGCAGCTCCCCTGACAGGGCAACGTACGAGCAGTACTTC.

The rearrangement joins TRBV4-3 to TRBJ2-7; 8 bases align to TRBD1. Germline trimming cut 3 bases from V and 5 bases from J; bases unmatched to any gene: 15. Germline V gives CDR1 LGHNA, CDR2 YSLEER. CDR3 length: 17 residues. The CDR3 DNA sequence: TGCGCCAGCAGCCATAAAGACAGGGGACGGGTCCATCACGAGCAGTACTTC. Amino acid sequence: CASSHKDRGRVHHEQYF.

The chain recombines TRBV28 with TRBJ2-5; 10 nucleotides agree with TRBD2. Per the germline V gene, CDR1 is MDHEN and CDR2 is SYDVKM. The CDR3 is made up of 14 amino acids. Losses at the gene ends were 6 bases for V and 4 bases for J; bases not matched to a gene: 5. CDR3 DNA sequence: TGTGCCAGCAGCCCTGGGACTAGCGTAGAGACCCAGTACTTC. This codes for CASSPGTSVETQYF.

This clone was observed at least ten times. V usage is TRBV6-2 or TRBV6-3 and J usage is TRBJ2-3, with 10 bases lining up with TRBD1. V lost 1 base, J lost 5 bases, and 6 bases stayed unmatched. This CDR3 has 16 amino acids. From germline, CDR1 is MNHEY and CDR2 SVGEGT. CDR3 nucleotide sequence: TGTGCCAGCAGTTACTTTAGGGACAGGGGAGTAGATACGCAGTATTTT. It is translated as CASSYFRDRGVDTQYF.

V usage is TRBV29-1 and J usage is TRBJ1-2; weak D call: TRBD1 (6 bases). With 6 bases removed from V and 8 bases from J, the gap between germline ends came to 16 bases. Germline V CDR1 and CDR2: SQVTM, ANQGSEA. The length of the CDR3 is 12 residues. The CDR3 DNA sequence: TGCAGCGTGGGACACGGAGTCGGGGGCTACACCTTC. Its protein product is CSVGHGVGGYTF.

This clone was recorded a few times. V and J are TRBV6-5 and TRBJ2-1, with 11 bases fitting TRBD2. The V segment lost 10 bases and the J segment 4 bases; nucleotides outside the gene matches: 3. Germline V gives CDR1 MNHEY, CDR2 SVGAGI. This CDR3 has 13 amino acids. For the CDR3, the DNA is TGTGCCACGGGACTAGCGGCATACAATGAGCAGTTCTTC. This encodes CATGLAAYNEQFF.

CDR3 loop: CSAQPSSEQFF. In DNA, the CDR3 is TGCAGTGCTCAACCTAGTAGTGAGCAGTTCTTC. The chain uses TRBV20-1 and TRBJ2-1; D is unresolved. The CDR3 runs to 11 residues. The V end was cut by 5 bases, the J end by 9 bases, with 11 bases between. The germline V gene has CDR1 DFQATT and CDR2 SNEGSKA (reference sequence).

V and J are TRBV18 and TRBJ1-5; the match to TRBD1 covers 8 bases. Germline assignment: CDR1 KGHSH and CDR2 LQKENI. With 3 bases clipped from V and 6 bases from J, the junction kept 7 bases outside the gene matches. The length of the CDR3 is 15 residues. Here the CDR3 reads CASSPPGQGSQPQHF. The CDR3 nucleotides read TGTGCCAGCTCACCCCCTGGACAGGGTAGTCAGCCCCAGCATTTT. Full variable domain (remainder filled in from reference TRBV18 and TRBJ1-5): NAGVMQNPRHLVRRRGQEARLRCSPMKGHSHVYWYRQLPEEGLKFMVYLQKENIIDESGMPKERFSAEFPKEGPSILRIQQVVRGDSAAYFCASSPPGQGSQPQHFGDGTRLSIL.

The V gene is TRBV7-9, the J gene TRBJ1-6; D gene ambiguous. This CDR3 spans 12 amino acids. Trimming pared 4 bases from V and 9 bases from J, leaving 7 bases between. Germline lookup yields CDR1 SEHNR and CDR2 FQNEAQ (reference sequence). The CDR3 loop is CASSSEASPLHF. DNA for the CDR3: TGTGCCAGCAGCTCAGAGGCTTCACCCCTCCACTTT.

V gene TRBV6-4 combines with J gene TRBJ2-5; D ambiguous. Trimming stripped 3 bases from V and 4 bases from J, with 9 bases between. Germline CDR1 reads MRHNA; CDR2 reads SNTAGT. This CDR3 is built from 13 residues. CDR3 coding DNA: TGTGCCAGCAGTGAAGTACGCGGAGAGACCCAGTACTTC. Translation gives CASSEVRGETQYF.

The chain employs TRBV27 and TRBJ2-6; TRBD1 aligns across 9 bases. This CDR3 contains 16 residues. V was pared by 5 bases and J by 2 bases, with 4 bases of the junction left unmatched. Germline CDR1 MNHEY, CDR2 SMNVEV (reference sequence). The CDR3 DNA sequence: TGTGCCAGCAGTCGCCGGGACAGGGCTGGGGCCAACGTCCTGACTTTC. Its protein is CASSRRDRAGANVLTF.

This chain links TRBV11-2 with TRBJ2-7, with 8 bases aligning to TRBD1. J was trimmed by 6 bases and V by 1 base; bases with no gene match: 5. This CDR3 region has 14 residues. Germline-derived CDR1 and CDR2 are SGHAT and FQNNGV. CDR3 nucleotides: TGTGCCAGCAGCTTAGCATCAGGGGGCGGCGAGCAGTACTTC. Residues: CASSLASGGGEQYF.

This clone was detected only a few times. The chain couples TRBV4-3 to TRBJ1-5; D is unresolved. The germline V gene has CDR1 LGHNA and CDR2 YSLEER. The CDR3 is 14 residues long. V dropped 0 bases and J dropped 8 bases, with 11 bases sitting between them. The CDR3 sequence is CASSQDRLTEPQHF. Written as DNA, the CDR3 is TGCGCCAGCAGCCAAGATCGACTCACGGAGCCCCAGCATTTT.

The rearrangement uses TRBV28 and TRBJ2-1; TRBD2 matches 9 bases. Germline assignment: CDR1 MDHEN and CDR2 SYDVKM. Unmatched junction bases numbered 11, after V lost 8 bases and J lost 9 bases. The CDR3 runs 14 residues. Here the CDR3 reads CASSPAGGLVEQFF. Here the CDR3 DNA reads TGTGCCAGCTCCCCGGCGGGAGGGCTGGTTGAGCAGTTCTTC. The full variable domain, rest sourced from reference TRBV28 and TRBJ2-1, is DVKVTQSSRYLVKRTGEKVFLECVQDMDHENMFWYRQDPGLGLRLIYFSYDVKMKEKGDIPEGYSVSREKKERFSLILESASTNQTSMYLCASSPAGGLVEQFFGPGTRLTVL.

The V call is TRBV9, the J call TRBJ2-5, with 11 bases matching TRBD2. Germline V gene data show CDR1 as SGDLS and CDR2 as YYNGEE. This CDR3 has 14 amino acids. Trimming took 4 bases from V and 4 from J; bases not matched to a gene: 3. The CDR3 loop reads CASSTGTSGETQYF. The CDR3 region has the DNA TGTGCCAGCAGCACCGGGACTAGCGGAGAGACCCAGTACTTC.

Only a few counts were recorded for this clone. This chain connects TRBV27 to TRBJ1-2; 11 nucleotides agree with TRBD1. The germline V gene encodes CDR1 MNHEY and CDR2 SMNVEV (reference sequence). The V gene end was trimmed by 8 bases and the J gene end by 8 bases; junction bases not matched to a gene: 7. The CDR3 is 13 residues long. The DNA of the CDR3 is TGTGCCAGCGGACAGGGGGCGCTGGGAGGCTACACCTTC. It translates to CASGQGALGGYTF.

This clone occurred once. The J gene is TRBJ1-2, the V gene TRBV30, with TRBD1 identical over 7 bases. V lost 3 bases, J lost 3 bases, and 7 bases stayed unmatched. This CDR3 region has 14 residues. Looked up from germline, CDR1 is GTSNPN and CDR2 is SVGIG (reference sequence). The DNA for the CDR3 is TGTGCCTGGAGCCCACGGACAGGCTACTATGGCTACACCTTC. Its protein product is CAWSPRTGYYGYTF.

The sample holds a few counts of this clone. This sequence joins TRBV7-3 and TRBJ1-1; D is perhaps TRBD1 (5 bases). The germline V gene encodes CDR1 SGHTA and CDR2 FQGTGA. The CDR3 has 16 residues. V lost 5 bases and J lost 0, with 16 bases in between. The chain's CDR3 is CASSPEGRRMNTEAFF. The CDR3 DNA sequence: TGTGCCAGCAGCCCGGAGGGGAGACGGATGAACACTGAAGCTTTCTTT.

As regards this clone: Other DNA sequences within the sample encode an identical CDR3. The CDR3, as DNA: TGTGCCAGCAGTGCCGCAGGGCGCTATGGCTACACCTTC. Encoded protein: CASSAAGRYGYTF. The V call is TRBV27, the J call TRBJ1-2; a possible D gene is TRBD1 (5 bases). Germline V gene sequence: CDR1 MNHEY, CDR2 SMNVEV (reference sequence). Trimming removed 5 bases at V and 4 bases at J, with 11 bases between. CDR3 length: 13 residues.

The genes are TRBV4-3 and TRBJ1-1; D may be TRBD1 (6 bases). Trimming took 0 bases from V and 1 from J, leaving 18 bases between them. This CDR3 is 18 amino acids long. CDR1 and CDR2 (germline): LGHNA, YSLEER. As DNA, the CDR3 is TGCGCCAGCAGCCAAGATGAAAACAGGGTCTGGGGGAACACTGAAGCTTTCTTT. This gives the protein CASSQDENRVWGNTEAFF.

This clone was recorded only once. This rearrangement joins TRBV19 to TRBJ2-5; 10 nucleotides agree with TRBD2. With 6 bases clipped from V and 2 bases from J, the junction kept 6 bases outside the gene matches. Per germline, CDR1 LNHDA and CDR2 SQIVND (reference sequence). This CDR3 is 15 amino acids long. In nucleotides, the CDR3 is TGTGCCAGTAGGTTAGCGGGGGGCACACAAGAGACCCAGTACTTC. It specifies CASRLAGGTQETQYF.